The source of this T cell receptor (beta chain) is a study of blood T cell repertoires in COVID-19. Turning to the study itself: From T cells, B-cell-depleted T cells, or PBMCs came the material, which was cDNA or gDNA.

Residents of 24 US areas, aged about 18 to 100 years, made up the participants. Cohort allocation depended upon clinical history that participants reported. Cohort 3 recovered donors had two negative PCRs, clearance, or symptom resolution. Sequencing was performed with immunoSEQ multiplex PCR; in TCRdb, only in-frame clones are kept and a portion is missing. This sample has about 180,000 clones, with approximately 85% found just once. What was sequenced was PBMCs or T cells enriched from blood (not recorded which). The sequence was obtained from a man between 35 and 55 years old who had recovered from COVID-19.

As DNA, the CDR3 is TGCGCCAGCAGCACCGGACAGCAGAACACTGAAGCTTTCTTT. This gives the protein CASSTGQQNTEAFF. The rearrangement joins TRBV5-1 to TRBJ1-1, with D possibly TRBD1 on 6 matching bases. CDR1 is SGHRS, CDR2 YFSETQ, per germline. The CDR3 contains 14 residues. Trimming removed 4 bases from V and 1 base from J, with 11 bases in between.